This T cell receptor (beta chain) was identified in a study of blood T cell repertoires in COVID-19. Across the study: There were acute and convalescent COVID-19 samples, and they came from the United States, Italy and Spain.

The authors' processing: Reference gene primers were amplified, and this amplification served to estimate nucleated cell counts. TCRdb keeps only in-frame clones here, not all; method: immunoSEQ multiplex PCR. V and J calls and clone size are given by that table; D and trimming were obtained from the DNA. The data hold hundreds of thousands of clones, with about 91% observed a single time. The V gene's germline CDR1 is DFQATT and CDR2 SNEGSKA (reference sequence). CDR3 length equals 14 residues. V dropped 3 bases and J dropped 1; count of bases not matched to a gene: 6. Donors were grouped by their self-reported clinical history.

V and J are TRBV20-1 and TRBJ2-7, with 7 bases identical to TRBD2. The sample taken for sequencing was PBMCs or T cells enriched from blood (not recorded which). This receptor was identified in a woman aged 18-29 years who had recovered from COVID-19. CDR3 DNA: TGCAGTGCTAGTCCTAGCGGCTTTTCCTACGAGCAGTACTTC. Amino acid sequence: CSASPSGFSYEQYF.